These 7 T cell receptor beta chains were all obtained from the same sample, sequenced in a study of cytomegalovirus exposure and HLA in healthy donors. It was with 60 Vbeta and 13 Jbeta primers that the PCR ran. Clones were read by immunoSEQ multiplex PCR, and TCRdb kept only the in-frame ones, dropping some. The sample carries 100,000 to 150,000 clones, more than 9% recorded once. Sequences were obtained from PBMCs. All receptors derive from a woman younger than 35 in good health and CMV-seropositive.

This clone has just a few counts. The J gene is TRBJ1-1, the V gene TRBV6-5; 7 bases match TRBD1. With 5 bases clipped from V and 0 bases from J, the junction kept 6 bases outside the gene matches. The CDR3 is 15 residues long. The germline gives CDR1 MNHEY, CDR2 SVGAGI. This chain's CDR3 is CASSPTGALNTEAFF. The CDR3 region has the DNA TGTGCCAGCAGTCCAACAGGGGCGCTGAACACTGAAGCTTTCTTT.

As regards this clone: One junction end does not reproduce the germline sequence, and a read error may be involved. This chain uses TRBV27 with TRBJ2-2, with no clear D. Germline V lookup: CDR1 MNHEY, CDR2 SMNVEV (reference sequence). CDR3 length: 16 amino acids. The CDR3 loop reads CASSLSPPGAPGELFF. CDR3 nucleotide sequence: TGTGCAAGCAGTTTATCCCCCCCCGGAGCCCCCGGGGAGCTGTTTTTT.

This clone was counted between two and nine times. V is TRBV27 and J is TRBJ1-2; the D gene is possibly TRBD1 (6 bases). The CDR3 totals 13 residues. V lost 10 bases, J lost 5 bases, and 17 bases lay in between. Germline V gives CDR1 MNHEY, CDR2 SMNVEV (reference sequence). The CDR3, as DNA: TGTGCCACCGCACCCTCGAGGGGGTATGGCTACACCTTC. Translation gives CATAPSRGYGYTF.

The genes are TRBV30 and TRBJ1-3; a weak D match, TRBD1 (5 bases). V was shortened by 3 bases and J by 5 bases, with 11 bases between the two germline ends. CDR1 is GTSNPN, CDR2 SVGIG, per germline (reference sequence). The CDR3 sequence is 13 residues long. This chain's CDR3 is CAWRGAGRNTIYF. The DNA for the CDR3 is TGTGCCTGGAGAGGGGCAGGGAGAAACACCATATATTTT.

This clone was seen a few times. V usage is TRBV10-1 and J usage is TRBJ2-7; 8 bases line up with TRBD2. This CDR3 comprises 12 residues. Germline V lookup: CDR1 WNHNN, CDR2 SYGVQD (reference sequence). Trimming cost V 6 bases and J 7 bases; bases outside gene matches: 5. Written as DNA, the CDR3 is TGCGCCAGCAGCGGGAGGGCGGGAGAGCAGTACTTC. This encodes CASSGRAGEQYF.

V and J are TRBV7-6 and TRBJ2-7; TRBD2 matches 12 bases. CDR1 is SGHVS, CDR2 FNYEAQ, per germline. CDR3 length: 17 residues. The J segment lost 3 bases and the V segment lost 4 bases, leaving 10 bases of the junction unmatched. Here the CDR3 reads CASSSRLAGVIVYEQYF. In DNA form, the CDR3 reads TGTGCCAGCAGCTCCCGACTAGCGGGAGTCATAGTCTACGAGCAGTACTTC.

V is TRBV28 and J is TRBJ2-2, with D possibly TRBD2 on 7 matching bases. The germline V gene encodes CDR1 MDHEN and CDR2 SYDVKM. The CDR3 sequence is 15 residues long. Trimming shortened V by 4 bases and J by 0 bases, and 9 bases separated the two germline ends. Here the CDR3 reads CASSSGGANTGELFF. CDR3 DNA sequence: TGTGCCAGCAGTTCGGGGGGCGCGAACACCGGGGAGCTGTTTTTT.